Listed here are 5 T cell receptor beta chains from one sample, sequenced in a study of early T cells in non-severe SARS-CoV-2 infection. Each CDR3 protein gets one entry after TCRdb re-called the 5' RACE reads with MiXCR. The sample includes 85,000 to 100,000 distinct CDR3 sequences, over 15% of them seen just once. The specimen sequenced was whole blood. These receptor sequences come from an adult who was a healthcare worker with PCR-confirmed SARS-CoV-2 infection or an uninfected control (not recorded which).

This clonotype was observed at least ten times. The CDR3 here is CASRLAGAHEQYF. The CDR3 region has the DNA TGTGCCAGCAGGCTAGCGGGAGCCCACGAGCAGTACTTC. The chain joins TRBV7-9 to TRBJ2-7; 10 bases fit TRBD2. Germline lookup yields CDR1 SEHNR and CDR2 FQNEAQ (reference sequence). Trimming removed 6 bases from V and 5 bases from J; junction bases left unmatched: 4. CDR3 length equals 13 residues.

Only a few counts were recorded for this clonotype. The V gene is TRBV14, the J gene TRBJ1-1; maybe TRBD1 (6 bases). Germline-derived CDR1 and CDR2 are SGHDN and FVKESK. Trimming pared 3 bases from V and 10 bases from J, leaving 21 bases between. The CDR3 is 15 amino acids. This CDR3 is CASSQTAGTLGGAFF. The CDR3 DNA follows: TGTGCCAGCAGCCAGACTGCCGGGACATTGGGAGGAGCTTTCTTT.

In this sample, this clonotype turned up a few times. V gene TRBV25-1 combines with J gene TRBJ2-5, with D perhaps given as TRBD1 or TRBD2 (6 bases each). Trimming stripped 1 base from V and 7 bases from J, with 13 bases between. This CDR3 region has 14 residues. Per the germline V gene, CDR1 is MGHDK and CDR2 is SYGVNS. DNA of the CDR3: TGTGCCAGCAGTGAATCGGGGGTCAGGGGGACCCAGTACTTC. Residues: CASSESGVRGTQYF. Filled out from reference TRBV25-1 and TRBJ2-5, the complete variable domain reads EADIYQTPRYLVIGTGKKITLECSQTMGHDKMYWYQQDPGMELHLIHYSYGVNSTEKGDLSSESTVSRIRTEHFPLTLESARPSHTSQYLCASSESGVRGTQYFGPGTRLLVL.

This CDR3 is CASSLLFRGKGNEQFF. The CDR3 nucleotides read TGTGCCAGCAGCCTACTTTTCAGGGGGAAGGGGAATGAGCAGTTCTTC. The chain combines TRBV14 with TRBJ2-1; TRBD1 matches at 7 bases. This CDR3 is built from 16 residues. Germline V gene lookup returns CDR1 SGHDN and CDR2 FVKESK. J gave up 7 bases and V 4 bases, and 13 bases lay outside the gene matches.

The V call is TRBV12-3 or TRBV12-4, the J call TRBJ2-7; D uncertain. The V gene lost 2 bases and the J gene lost 7 bases, with 9 bases spanning the gap. The CDR3 runs to 12 residues. CDR3 loop: CASSLWVGEQYF. As DNA, the CDR3 is TGTGCCAGCAGTTTATGGGTTGGGGAGCAGTACTTC.